Below, 20 T cell receptor beta chains from the same sample are listed, as sequenced in a study of identical twins. TCRdb reanalysed the 5' RACE reads using MiXCR and keeps one entry per CDR3 protein. The sample includes 470,000 or so distinct CDR3 sequences, 20% to 25% seen only once; the top ten take around 3%. These data are also associated with another study on T cells expressing NK-cell markers.

Material for sequencing was CD4+ T cells sorted from blood. Every receptor here comes from a woman aged 18-29 years in good health.

The chain has TRBV16 and TRBJ1-1; 8 nucleotides align to TRBD1. This CDR3 region has 17 residues. Germline-derived CDR1 and CDR2 are KGHSY and FQNENV. V trimming: 4 bases; J trimming: 4 bases; junction bases outside the gene matches: 14. CDR3 in amino acids: CASSPGQGAVPSTEAFF. CDR3 bases: TGTGCCAGCAGCCCAGGGCAGGGGGCGGTTCCGAGCACTGAAGCTTTCTTT.

About this clonotype itself: One end of the junction varies from germline; a read error may be responsible. The chain recombines TRBV10-3 with TRBJ1-2; no clear D. The CDR3 length is 12 residues. Germline V gene lookup returns CDR1 ENHRY and CDR2 SYGVKD. The CDR3 loop is CAIRERESWVSF. CDR3 coding DNA: TGTGCCATCAGAGAGAGGGAGTCCTGGGTTAGCTTC.

This clonotype turned up a few times. This CDR3 reads CSAPLAGGTTDTQYF. The CDR3 DNA follows: TGCAGTGCCCCCCTAGCGGGGGGAACCACAGATACGCAGTATTTT. This chain uses TRBV20-1 with TRBJ2-3; 11 bases map to TRBD2. The CDR3 has 15 amino acids. Losses at the gene ends were 6 bases for V and 2 bases for J; bases not matched to a gene: 7. Germline V gene sequence: CDR1 DFQATT, CDR2 SNEGSKA (reference sequence).

This clonotype was seen a handful of times. The gene calls are TRBV5-8 and TRBJ1-5; D unresolved. Between the trimmed V and J ends, which lost 4 bases and 0 bases, there was a span of 11 bases. Germline values: CDR1 SGHTS, CDR2 YDEGEE. This CDR3 is built from 15 residues. The CDR3, as DNA: TGTGCCAGCAGCCTTTGGACTGGTAGCAATCAGCCCCAGCATTTT. Translated: CASSLWTGSNQPQHF.

V is TRBV18 and J is TRBJ2-3, with 8 positions matching TRBD2. V shed 1 base, J shed 3 bases, and the junction held 12 bases outside the gene matches. CDR3 length: 18 amino acids. Germline CDR1 is KGHSH and CDR2 is LQKENI. The CDR3 spells CASSPRYSHSGETDTQYF. CDR3 coding DNA: TGTGCCAGCTCACCACGGTACTCCCATAGCGGGGAAACAGATACGCAGTATTTT.

The chain recombines TRBV6-2 or TRBV6-3 with TRBJ2-6, with D perhaps given as TRBD1 or TRBD2 (5 bases each). The length of the CDR3 is 16 residues. V was trimmed by 10 bases and J by 0 bases, leaving 16 bases between them. Germline V CDR1 and CDR2: MNHEY, SVGEGT. The CDR3 here is CATNSGANSGANVLTF. CDR3 in DNA: TGTGCCACTAACTCCGGGGCCAACTCTGGGGCCAACGTCCTGACTTTC.

This clonotype has a handful of counts. An end of the junction differs from the germline gene, which may be a read error. The chain carries TRBV29-1 and TRBJ2-5; D is possibly TRBD1 or TRBD2 (5 bases each). This CDR3 has 13 residues. Per the germline V gene, CDR1 is SQVTM and CDR2 is ANQGSEA. The CDR3 is CSAEGDGQETQYF. The CDR3 coding sequence is TGCAGCGCTGAAGGGGACGGCCAAGAGACCCAGTACTTC.

This clonotype was observed many times. The chain is built from TRBV14 and TRBJ1-6; D remains ambiguous. Trimming removed 1 base from V and 14 bases from J, with 18 bases in between. CDR3 length: 15 amino acids. CDR1 and CDR2 (germline): SGHDN, FVKESK. This CDR3 is CASSQVAGAGGTLHF. The CDR3 DNA reads as TGTGCCAGCAGCCAAGTGGCAGGCGCCGGAGGAACCCTCCACTTT.

This clonotype was detected only a few times. This chain uses TRBV25-1 with TRBJ2-5, with TRBD1 identical over 8 bases. Germline V CDR1 and CDR2: MGHDK, SYGVNS. The CDR3 totals 13 residues. V gave up 6 bases and J gave up 7 bases; unmatched junction bases: 7. In DNA, the CDR3 is TGTGCCAGCAGGGAGGACAGGGTGGTGACCCAGTACTTC. This codes for CASREDRVVTQYF.

In this sample, this clonotype turned up a few times. This chain links TRBV5-1 with TRBJ2-3; weak D call: TRBD1 (6 bases). There are 14 residues in the CDR3. Trimming took off 3 bases at V and 6 bases at J, with 14 bases between the two ends. From germline, CDR1 is SGHRS and CDR2 YFSETQ. This CDR3 reads CASSSGTRGDTQYF. CDR3 bases: TGCGCCAGCAGCTCCGGGACAAGGGGGGATACGCAGTATTTT.

The chain recombines TRBV4-1 with TRBJ2-1; D is tentatively TRBD1 or TRBD2 (5 bases each). The CDR3 is made up of 12 amino acids. Trimming cost V 0 bases and J 15 bases, with 12 bases left between them. Per the germline V gene, CDR1 is MGHRA and CDR2 is YSYEKL. The CDR3 nucleotides read TGCGCCAGCAGCCAAGATGGGGGTCTAGGGTTCTTC. It translates to CASSQDGGLGFF.

The gene calls are TRBV20-1 and TRBJ2-7, with TRBD1 identical over 9 bases. The CDR3 spans 13 residues. CDR1 DFQATT and CDR2 SNEGSKA come from the germline V gene (reference sequence). After removal of 6 bases from V and 2 bases from J, the junction contained 5 bases not matched to a gene. CDR3 bases: TGCAGTGCGGGTCGGGACAGGGCCTACGAGCAGTACTTC. Amino acids: CSAGRDRAYEQYF.

This clonotype occurred a few times. The V and J genes are TRBV6-5 and TRBJ2-2, with 8 bases that match TRBD1. The length of the CDR3 is 17 residues. Germline V gene lookup returns CDR1 MNHEY and CDR2 SVGAGI. Trimming removed 3 bases from V and 2 bases from J; junction bases left unmatched: 8. The CDR3 loop reads CASSYLGSGGNTGELFF. CDR3 DNA: TGTGCCAGCAGTTATCTCGGCTCAGGGGGCAACACCGGGGAGCTGTTTTTT.

CDR3 DNA sequence: TGTGCCAGCAGCCAAGAGGGAGGATCCGGGCAGTACTTC. This codes for CASSQEGGSGQYF. The rearrangement uses TRBV4-2 and TRBJ2-7, with D possibly matching TRBD2 (6 bases). The V gene lost 0 bases and the J gene lost 9 bases, with 12 bases spanning the gap. The CDR3 contains 13 residues. In germline, CDR1 is LGHNA, CDR2 YNFKEQ.

The chain is built from TRBV29-1 and TRBJ2-4; possibly TRBD1 or TRBD2 for D (5 bases each). V was pared by 6 bases and J by 4 bases, with 16 bases between. The CDR3 has 14 residues. From germline, CDR1 is SQVTM and CDR2 ANQGSEA. The CDR3: CSVRERQFKNIQYF. The CDR3 nucleotides are TGCAGCGTGAGGGAGAGACAGTTTAAAAACATTCAGTACTTC.

This clonotype occurred a few times. V and J are TRBV4-2 and TRBJ2-1; no reliable D call. The CDR3 is 14 amino acids. Trimming left V 2 bases short and J 5 bases short, with 10 bases between. Germline CDR1 LGHNA, CDR2 YNFKEQ. The CDR3 sequence is CASSQSTPNNEQFF. The DNA of the CDR3 is TGTGCCAGCAGCCAATCGACACCCAACAATGAGCAGTTCTTC.

This clonotype appeared a few times. This chain uses TRBV7-2 with TRBJ2-3, with 7 bases fitting TRBD1. V gave up 5 bases and J gave up 5 bases; unmatched junction bases: 4. CDR3 length equals 13 residues. Per germline, CDR1 SGHTA and CDR2 FQGNSA. As DNA, the CDR3 is TGTGCCAGCAGCGACTCAGGGGGAGATACGCAGTATTTT. It yields the protein CASSDSGGDTQYF. Complete variable domain (other parts from reference TRBV7-2 and TRBJ2-3): GAGVSQSPSNKVTEKGKDVELRCDPISGHTALYWYRQSLGQGLEFLIYFQGNSAPDKSGLPSDRFSAERTGGSVSTLTIQRTQQEDSAVYLCASSDSGGDTQYFGPGTRLTVL.

This clonotype showed up many times. At one of its ends the junction is not consistent with the germline gene, which may arise from a read error. The CDR3 DNA reads TGTGCTAGCAGCTCGAACACCGGGGAGCTGTTTTTT. As protein: CASSSNTGELFF. V and J are TRBV6-5 and TRBJ2-2; D unclear. The CDR3 consists of 12 residues. CDR1 and CDR2 (germline): MNHEY, SVGAGI.

The V gene is TRBV12-3 or TRBV12-4, the J gene TRBJ1-2; weak D call: TRBD1 (6 bases). The CDR3 is made up of 14 amino acids. V lost 6 bases and J 4 bases, leaving 15 bases between the germline ends. In DNA, the CDR3 is TGTGCCAGCAGGCGCCGACTAGGGGGCTATGGCTACACCTTC. Translation: CASRRRLGGYGYTF.

The rearrangement joins TRBV24-1 to TRBJ2-1, with 14 bases fitting TRBD2. The CDR3 is made up of 16 amino acids. V shed 1 base and J 10 bases; nucleotides not matched to a gene: 5. CDR1 is KGHDR, CDR2 SFDVKD, per germline. CDR3 amino acids: CATSDFGTSGSYEQFF. The CDR3 DNA reads as TGTGCCACCAGTGATTTTGGGACTAGCGGGAGTTACGAGCAGTTCTTC.